This passage covers 12 T cell receptor beta chains from one sample sequenced in a study of CD8+ T cells in alopecia areata. Noted treatment: oral pan-JAK inhibitor, 5-10 mg twice daily. It was cDNA, reverse transcribed from extracted RNA, that served as the sequencing template. Profiling relied on immunoSEQ multiplex PCR, and the TCRdb table lists in-frame clones only, not all of them. The sample records some 190,000 clones, around 49% being singletons. Sequenced here: CD8+ T cells sorted from blood, sampled around week 54, from a patient treated with tofacitinib. The source of these receptors is a human donor with alopecia areata.

Only a few counts were recorded for this clone. V gene TRBV7-2 combines with J gene TRBJ2-7; 7 nucleotides align to TRBD2. The CDR3 is 15 amino acids. The J segment lost 1 base and the V segment lost 5 bases, leaving 8 bases of the junction unmatched. In germline, CDR1 is SGHTA, CDR2 FQGNSA. The CDR3 sequence is CASSTAGTTSYEQYF. The CDR3 bases are TGTGCCAGCAGCACCGCCGGGACTACATCCTACGAGCAGTACTTC.

The chain couples TRBV7-9 to TRBJ1-2; TRBD1 is a possible D gene (6 bases). This CDR3 has 14 residues. Germline V gene data show CDR1 as SEHNR and CDR2 as FQNEAQ (reference sequence). Trimming removed 5 bases from V and 4 bases from J, with 14 bases in between. CDR3 coding DNA: TGTGCCAGCAGCGGCACAGGGAAGTCCTATGGCTACACCTTC. As protein: CASSGTGKSYGYTF.

This rearrangement joins TRBV7-6 to TRBJ2-6; TRBD1 aligns across 7 bases. V gave up 8 bases and J gave up 0 bases; unmatched junction bases: 7. CDR3 size: 16 residues. The germline gives CDR1 SGHVS, CDR2 FNYEAQ. CDR3 sequence (DNA): TGTGCCAGCGGCCACGGGACAGCCTCTGGGGCCAACGTCCTGACTTTC. It is translated as CASGHGTASGANVLTF.

The rearrangement joins TRBV15 to TRBJ2-3; D remains unclear. Trimming took 1 base from V and 2 from J, leaving 16 bases between them. This CDR3 comprises 17 residues. Looked up from germline, CDR1 is LNHNV and CDR2 is YYDKDF (reference sequence). CDR3 sequence reads: CATSRARRNLNTDTQYF. CDR3 bases: TGTGCCACCAGCAGAGCCAGACGAAACCTAAACACAGATACGCAGTATTTT.

This chain uses TRBV7-9 with TRBJ1-5; D gene uncertain. V dropped 3 bases and J dropped 7 bases, with 13 bases sitting between them. Germline CDR1 SEHNR, CDR2 FQNEAQ (reference sequence). This CDR3 region has 14 residues. CDR3 in DNA: TGTGCCAGCAGCTTTAGCGGGGTGGGCCAGCCCCAGCATTTT. This encodes CASSFSGVGQPQHF.

This sequence joins TRBV25-1 and TRBJ2-4; D may be TRBD2 (6 bases). V was trimmed by 4 bases and J by 4 bases, leaving 17 bases between them. The CDR3 spans 16 residues. Germline V gene lookup returns CDR1 MGHDK and CDR2 SYGVNS. DNA of the CDR3: TGTGCCAGCAGTGGGTTTCCCCAGGCGGGAAAAAACATTCAGTACTTC. Its protein product is CASSGFPQAGKNIQYF.

This clone was observed once. This chain joins TRBV19 and TRBJ1-6; 7 bases fit TRBD1. The germline V gene encodes CDR1 LNHDA and CDR2 SQIVND (reference sequence). CDR3 size: 15 residues. The ends lost 5 bases at V and 5 bases at J; junction bases unmatched: 6. The CDR3 spells CASSLDREHNSPLHF. In DNA form, the CDR3 reads TGTGCCAGTAGTCTCGACAGGGAACATAATTCACCCCTCCACTTT.

This chain uses TRBV29-1 with TRBJ1-1; no reliable D call. CDR1 SQVTM and CDR2 ANQGSEA come from the germline V gene. V dropped 0 bases and J dropped 0 bases, with 5 bases sitting between them. This CDR3 has 13 residues. CDR3 region: CSVEEGVNTEAFF. The CDR3, as DNA: TGCAGCGTTGAAGAGGGCGTGAACACTGAAGCTTTCTTT.

This clone was seen a few times. The V call is TRBV5-4, the J call TRBJ1-6; 7 bases align to TRBD1. Germline V CDR1 and CDR2: SGHNT, YYREEE (reference sequence). The CDR3 totals 16 residues. V shed 3 bases and J 9 bases; nucleotides not matched to a gene: 12. The CDR3 loop reads CASSSGGGTAASPLHF. The DNA for the CDR3 is TGTGCCAGCAGCTCCGGGGGAGGGACAGCTGCTTCACCCCTCCACTTT.

There are a few counts of this clone. The chain recombines TRBV30 with TRBJ1-5; D perhaps matches TRBD1 (6 bases). Germline V gives CDR1 GTSNPN, CDR2 SVGIG (reference sequence). The CDR3 runs 15 residues. Between the trimmed V and J ends, which lost 4 bases and 7 bases, there was a span of 20 bases. The CDR3 DNA reads TGTGCCTGGACCCCAGGGGCAGGCCCCCGGCAGCCCCAGCATTTT. This codes for CAWTPGAGPRQPQHF.

The rearrangement uses TRBV9 and TRBJ2-5; no clear D gene. Trimming stripped 0 bases from V and 1 base from J, with 7 bases between. The CDR3 loop spans 14 amino acids. Germline values: CDR1 SGDLS, CDR2 YYNGEE. The CDR3 DNA sequence: TGTGCCAGCAGCGTAGCTACTTTCCAAGAGACCCAGTACTTC. Protein product: CASSVATFQETQYF.

This chain joins TRBV2 and TRBJ2-7; weak D call: TRBD1 (6 bases). The germline V gene encodes CDR1 SNHLY and CDR2 FYNNEI. The V and J ends lost 0 bases and 0 bases respectively, with 9 bases between them. The CDR3 covers 15 residues. The CDR3 protein is CASSEAIGGSYEQYF. The DNA for the CDR3 is TGTGCCAGCAGTGAAGCCATAGGGGGCTCCTACGAGCAGTACTTC.